One and the same sample provided the 14 T cell receptor beta chains below, sequenced in a study of cytomegalovirus exposure and HLA in healthy donors. PCR was performed using 60 Vbeta and 13 Jbeta primers. Clones were read by immunoSEQ multiplex PCR, and TCRdb kept only the in-frame ones, dropping some. The sample gives about 140,000 clones, about 80% of which show up once; less than 2% is in the top ten. The specimen sequenced was PBMCs. The origin of the receptors is a man aged 35 to 55 in good health and CMV-seronegative.

V usage is TRBV11-2 and J usage is TRBJ1-5; the D is unclear. This CDR3 is 13 amino acids long. From germline, CDR1 is SGHAT and CDR2 FQNNGV. The ends were cut back, 0 bases at V and 7 bases at J, with 7 bases in the middle. The chain's CDR3 is CASSLEGGQPQHF. The CDR3 DNA reads TGTGCCAGCAGCTTAGAAGGCGGACAGCCCCAGCATTTT.

The rearrangement joins TRBV7-2 to TRBJ1-6; a weak D match, TRBD1 (5 bases). The CDR3 length is 16 residues. V was pared by 6 bases and J by 0 bases, with 12 bases between. CDR1 SGHTA and CDR2 FQGNSA come from the germline V gene. The DNA of the CDR3 is TGTGCCAGCAGGGGGCAGGCGAACTCCTATAATTCACCCCTCCACTTT. It is translated as CASRGQANSYNSPLHF.

V and J are TRBV7-9 and TRBJ2-3; 8 bases are shared with TRBD1. Germline CDR1 reads SEHNR; CDR2 reads FQNEAQ (reference sequence). There are 16 residues in the CDR3. V lost 3 bases to trimming and J lost 0 bases; unmatched junction nucleotides: 5. CDR3 residues: CASSFGQGLSTDTQYF. The CDR3 DNA sequence: TGTGCCAGCAGCTTCGGACAGGGCCTTAGCACAGATACGCAGTATTTT.

J is TRBJ2-3 and V is TRBV7-2; TRBD2 might be the D (7 bases). Trimming cost V 6 bases and J 2 bases, with 12 bases left between them. Germline V gene data show CDR1 as SGHTA and CDR2 as FQGNSA. The CDR3 has 14 residues. CDR3 sequence: CASSPGGPTDTQYF. The CDR3 nucleotides read TGTGCCAGCAGTCCCGGGGGGCCCACAGATACGCAGTATTTT.

The chain combines TRBV28 with TRBJ1-5; 7 bases are a match to TRBD1. The CDR3 totals 13 residues. J gave up 7 bases and V 5 bases, and 5 bases lay outside the gene matches. Germline values: CDR1 MDHEN, CDR2 SYDVKM. The CDR3 DNA reads TGTGCCAGCAGTCCAGGGGGAGAACAGCCCCAGCATTTT. Its translation: CASSPGGEQPQHF.

The chain joins TRBV2 to TRBJ2-1; 7 bases line up with TRBD1. J lost 3 bases, V lost 6 bases, and 8 bases had no gene match. Germline lookup yields CDR1 SNHLY and CDR2 FYNNEI. CDR3 length: 15 amino acids. CDR3 DNA sequence: TGTGCCAGCAGCTCCGGGACAGTTATCTACAATGAGCAGTTCTTC. This sequence encodes CASSSGTVIYNEQFF.

This chain connects TRBV21-1 to TRBJ1-5; the table assigns TRBD1, which was not confirmed against the DNA. TRBV21-1 is an annotated pseudogene. This CDR3 is 18 amino acids long. The CDR3 loop reads CASSIIVPGVVHNQPQHF. Here the CDR3 DNA reads TGTGCCAGCAGCATCATAGTCCCAGGGGTGGTCCACAATCAGCCCCAGCATTTT.

V and J are TRBV4-2 and TRBJ2-7, with 8 bases identical to TRBD1. This CDR3 contains 15 residues. V gave up 4 bases and J gave up 5 bases; unmatched junction bases: 10. Per the germline V gene, CDR1 is LGHNA and CDR2 is YNFKEQ. The CDR3 sequence: CASSRGQGVIHEQYF. The DNA for the CDR3 is TGTGCCAGCAGCCGCGGACAGGGTGTCATCCACGAGCAGTACTTC.

The CDR3 DNA reads as TGTGCCAGCGGCGGGGGGGCGTACAATGAGCAGTTCTTC. As protein: CASGGGAYNEQFF. The chain links TRBV28 to TRBJ2-1, with TRBD2 matching over 9 bases. Germline CDR1 and CDR2: MDHEN and SYDVKM. The CDR3 is 13 residues long. Trimming took 8 bases from V and 4 from J; bases not matched to a gene: 3.

This sequence joins TRBV27 and TRBJ2-7; TRBD2 matches at 12 bases. V lost 6 bases to trimming and J lost 3 bases; unmatched junction nucleotides: 0. CDR1 and CDR2 (germline): MNHEY, SMNVEV (reference sequence). The CDR3 spans 13 residues. DNA of the CDR3: TGTGCCAGCAGGGGACTAGCGGGCTACGAGCAGTACTTC. This translates into CASRGLAGYEQYF.

The sample holds a few counts of this clone. This chain uses TRBV27 with TRBJ2-2; unclear D gene. Germline lookup yields CDR1 MNHEY and CDR2 SMNVEV (reference sequence). V lost 6 bases, J lost 2 bases, and 4 bases lay in between. The length of the CDR3 is 12 residues. The CDR3 is CASSQNTGELFF. Here the CDR3 DNA reads TGTGCCAGCAGCCAAAACACCGGGGAGCTGTTTTTT.

This clone was seen once. The rearrangement joins TRBV5-6 to TRBJ1-1; D is perhaps TRBD1 (5 bases). Germline V lookup: CDR1 SGHDT, CDR2 YYEEEE. The ends were cut back, 1 base at V and 10 bases at J, with 17 bases in the middle. This CDR3 contains 14 residues. The CDR3 sequence is CASSLNGGAGRAFF. As DNA, the CDR3 is TGTGCCAGCAGCTTGAATGGTGGGGCAGGGCGAGCTTTCTTT.

The rearrangement links TRBV7-6 to TRBJ2-2; D remains unclear. The V end lost 1 base, the J end lost 6 bases, and 6 bases lay between the germline ends. Germline V gene lookup returns CDR1 SGHVS and CDR2 FNYEAQ. CDR3 length: 13 amino acids. CDR3 protein: CASSLGESGELFF. The CDR3 nucleotides are TGTGCCAGCAGCTTAGGAGAGTCCGGGGAGCTGTTTTTT.

CDR3 nucleotide sequence: TGTGCCAGCAGCTTAGTTGAGGGTACTGAAGCTTTCTTT. As protein: CASSLVEGTEAFF. This rearrangement joins TRBV11-2 to TRBJ1-1, with D unclear. The germline CDR1 and CDR2 sequences are SGHAT and FQNNGV. CDR3 size: 13 residues. Trimming took off 1 base at V and 5 bases at J, with 8 bases between the two ends.